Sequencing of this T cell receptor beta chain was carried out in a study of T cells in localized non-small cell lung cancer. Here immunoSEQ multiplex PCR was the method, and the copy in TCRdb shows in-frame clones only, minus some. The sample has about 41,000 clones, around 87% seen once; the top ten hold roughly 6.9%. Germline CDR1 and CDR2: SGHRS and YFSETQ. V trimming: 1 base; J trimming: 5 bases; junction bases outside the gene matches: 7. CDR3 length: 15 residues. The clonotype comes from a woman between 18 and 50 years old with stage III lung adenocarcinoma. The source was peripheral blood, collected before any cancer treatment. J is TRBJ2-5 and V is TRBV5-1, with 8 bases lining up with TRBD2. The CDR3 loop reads CASSLLGTRTETQYF. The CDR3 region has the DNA TGCGCCAGCAGCTTGTTAGGGACTAGGACGGAGACCCAGTACTTC.